Here is one TCR beta chain with its context. The target antigen is unknown. The CDR3 runs to 15 residues. Trimming stripped 3 bases from V and 5 bases from J, with 14 bases between. Germline CDR1 SGHDT, CDR2 YYEEEE. The entry originates in a study of cytomegalovirus exposure and HLA in healthy donors. Overall study findings and caveats: Across donors, presence/absence analyses took sequencing depth to be roughly uniform. Donor immune exposure was known only as CMV serostatus. Researchers reported in a later analysis that a missense DCLRE1C variant was tied to TCR beta V- and J-gene trimming.

The primer mix had 60 Vbeta and 13 Jbeta primers. The protocol was immunoSEQ multiplex PCR, while the TCRdb copy is restricted to in-frame clones and leaves out a portion. The table includes some 160,000 clones, approximately 68% detected once. This sequence originates from a man in his forties in good health and CMV-seronegative. The sample comprised PBMCs. The gene calls are TRBV5-6 and TRBJ1-4; weak D call: TRBD1 (5 bases). In DNA, the CDR3 is TGTGCCAGCAGCTCTGCCGGGACTGTAAATGAAAAACTGTTTTTT. Protein: CASSSAGTVNEKLFF.